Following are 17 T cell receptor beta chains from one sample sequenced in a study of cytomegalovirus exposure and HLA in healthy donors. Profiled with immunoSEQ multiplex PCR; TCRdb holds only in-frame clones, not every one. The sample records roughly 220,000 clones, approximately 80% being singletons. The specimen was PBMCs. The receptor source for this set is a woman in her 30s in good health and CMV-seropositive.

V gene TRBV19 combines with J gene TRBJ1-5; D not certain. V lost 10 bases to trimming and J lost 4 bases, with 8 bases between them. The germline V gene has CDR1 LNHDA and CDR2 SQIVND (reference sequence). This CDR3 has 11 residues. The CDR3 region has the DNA TGTGCCACTTCCCCTAATCAGCCCCAGCATTTT. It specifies CATSPNQPQHF.

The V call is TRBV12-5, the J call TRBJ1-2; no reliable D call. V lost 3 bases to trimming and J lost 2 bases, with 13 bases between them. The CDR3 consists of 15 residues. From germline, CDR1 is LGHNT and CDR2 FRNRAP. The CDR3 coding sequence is TGTGCTAGTGGTTTTTCCGAACAGACAAACTATGGCTACACCTTC. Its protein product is CASGFSEQTNYGYTF.

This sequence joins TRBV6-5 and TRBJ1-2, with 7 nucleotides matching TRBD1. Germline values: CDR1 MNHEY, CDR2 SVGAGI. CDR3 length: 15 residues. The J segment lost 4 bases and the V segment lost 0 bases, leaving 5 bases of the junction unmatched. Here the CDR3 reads CASSYSSQGGYGYTF. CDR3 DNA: TGTGCCAGCAGTTACTCGAGCCAGGGGGGCTATGGCTACACCTTC.

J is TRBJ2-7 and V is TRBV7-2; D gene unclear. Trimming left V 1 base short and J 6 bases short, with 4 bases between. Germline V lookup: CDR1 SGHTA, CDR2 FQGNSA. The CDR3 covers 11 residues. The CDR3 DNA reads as TGTGCCAGCAGCTTAGAGTCCGAGCAGTACTTC. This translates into CASSLESEQYF.

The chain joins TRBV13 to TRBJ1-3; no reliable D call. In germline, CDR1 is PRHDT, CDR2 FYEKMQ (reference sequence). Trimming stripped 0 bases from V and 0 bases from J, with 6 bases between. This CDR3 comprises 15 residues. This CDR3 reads CASSLGGSSGNTIYF. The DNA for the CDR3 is TGTGCCAGCAGCTTAGGTGGCAGCTCTGGAAACACCATATATTTT.

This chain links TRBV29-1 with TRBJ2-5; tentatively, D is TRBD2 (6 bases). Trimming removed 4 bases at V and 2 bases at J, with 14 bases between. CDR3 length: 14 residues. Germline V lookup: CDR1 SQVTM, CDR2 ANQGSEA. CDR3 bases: TGCAGCGTTGGGAGGGCAGATCAGCAAGAGACCCAGTACTTC. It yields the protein CSVGRADQQETQYF.

Here the CDR3 DNA reads TGCGCCAGCAGCTTGGAGTTCGGCAGCTACGAGCAGTACTTC. Translated, it gives CASSLEFGSYEQYF. The J gene is TRBJ2-7, the V gene TRBV5-1; D gene uncertain. Germline V gene data show CDR1 as SGHRS and CDR2 as YFSETQ. Trimming shortened V by 0 bases and J by 3 bases, and 10 bases separated the two germline ends. The CDR3 spans 14 residues.

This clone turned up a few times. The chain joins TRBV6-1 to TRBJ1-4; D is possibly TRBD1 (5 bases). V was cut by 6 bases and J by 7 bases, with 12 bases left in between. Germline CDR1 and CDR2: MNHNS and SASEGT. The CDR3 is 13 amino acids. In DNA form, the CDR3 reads TGTGCCAGCAGAGGGGCTCCGGGTGAAAAACTGTTTTTT. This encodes CASRGAPGEKLFF.

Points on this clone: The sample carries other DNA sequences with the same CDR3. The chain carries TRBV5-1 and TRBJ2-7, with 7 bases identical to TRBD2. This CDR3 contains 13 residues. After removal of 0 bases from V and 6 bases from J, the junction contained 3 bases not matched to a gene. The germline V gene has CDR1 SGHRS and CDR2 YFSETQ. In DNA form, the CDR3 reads TGCGCCAGCAGCTTGGGAACGGGGGGCGAGCAGTACTTC. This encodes CASSLGTGGEQYF.

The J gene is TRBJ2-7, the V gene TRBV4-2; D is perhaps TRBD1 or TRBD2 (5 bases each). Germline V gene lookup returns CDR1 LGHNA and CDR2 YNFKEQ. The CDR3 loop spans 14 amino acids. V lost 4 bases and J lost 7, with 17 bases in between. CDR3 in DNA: TGTGCCAGCAGCCGGGACCGGACGGCCTTTGAGCAGTACTTC. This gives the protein CASSRDRTAFEQYF.

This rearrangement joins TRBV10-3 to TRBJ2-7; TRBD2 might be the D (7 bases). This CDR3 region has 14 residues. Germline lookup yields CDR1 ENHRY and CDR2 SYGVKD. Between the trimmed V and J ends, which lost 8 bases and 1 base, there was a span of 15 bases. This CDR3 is CAIQQGTTSYEQYF. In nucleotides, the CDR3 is TGTGCCATCCAGCAGGGGACTACATCCTACGAGCAGTACTTC.

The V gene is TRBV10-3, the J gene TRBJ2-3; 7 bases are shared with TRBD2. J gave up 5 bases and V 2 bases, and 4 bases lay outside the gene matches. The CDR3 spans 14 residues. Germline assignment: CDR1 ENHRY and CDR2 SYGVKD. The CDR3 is CAISEGVAGDTQYF. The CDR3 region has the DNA TGTGCCATCAGTGAGGGGGTAGCGGGAGATACGCAGTATTTT.

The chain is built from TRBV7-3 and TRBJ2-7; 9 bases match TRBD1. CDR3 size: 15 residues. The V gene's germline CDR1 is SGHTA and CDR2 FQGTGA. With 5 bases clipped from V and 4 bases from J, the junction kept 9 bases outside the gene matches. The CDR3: CASSLGTGKGYEQYF. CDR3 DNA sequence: TGTGCCAGCAGCCTTGGGACAGGGAAAGGGTACGAGCAGTACTTC.

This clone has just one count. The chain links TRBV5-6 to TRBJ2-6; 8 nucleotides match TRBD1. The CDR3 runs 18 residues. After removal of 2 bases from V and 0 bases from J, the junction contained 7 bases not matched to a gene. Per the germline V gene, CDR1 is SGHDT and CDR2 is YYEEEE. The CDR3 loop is CASSLGQGLLSGANVLTF. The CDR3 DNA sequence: TGTGCCAGCAGCTTAGGACAGGGACTCCTCTCTGGGGCCAACGTCCTGACTTTC. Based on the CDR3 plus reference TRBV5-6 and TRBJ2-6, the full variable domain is DAGVTQSPTHLIKTRGQQVTLRCSPKSGHDTVSWYQQALGQGPQFIFQYYEEEERQRGNFPDRFSGHQFPNYSSELNVNALLLGDSALYLCASSLGQGLLSGANVLTFGAGSRLTVL.

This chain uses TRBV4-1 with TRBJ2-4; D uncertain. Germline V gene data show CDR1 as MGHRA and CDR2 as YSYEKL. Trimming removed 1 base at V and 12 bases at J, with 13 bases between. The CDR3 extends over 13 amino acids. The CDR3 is CASSQVVKNPQYF. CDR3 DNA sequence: TGCGCCAGCAGCCAAGTAGTAAAGAATCCTCAGTACTTC.

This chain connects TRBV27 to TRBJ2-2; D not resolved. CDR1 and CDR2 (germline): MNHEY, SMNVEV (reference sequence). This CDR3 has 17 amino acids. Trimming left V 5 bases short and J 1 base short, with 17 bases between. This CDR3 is CASSPRVDFVNTGELFF. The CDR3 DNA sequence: TGTGCCAGCAGTCCCCGAGTTGACTTCGTGAACACCGGGGAGCTGTTTTTT.

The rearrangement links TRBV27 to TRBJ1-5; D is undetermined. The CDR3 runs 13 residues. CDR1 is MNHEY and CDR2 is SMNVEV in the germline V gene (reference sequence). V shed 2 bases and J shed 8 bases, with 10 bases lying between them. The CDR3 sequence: CASSLGRGKPQHF. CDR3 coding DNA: TGTGCCAGCAGTTTAGGTCGAGGGAAGCCCCAGCATTTT.